A single sample is the source of the 26 T cell receptor beta chains below, sequenced in a study of a mutant IDH1 vaccine in newly diagnosed glioma. These receptors lack a known antigen. The time point is: week 11, during vaccination. Doses comprised 300 ug of mutant IDH1 20-mer peptide each, plus topical imiquimod. TCRdb's copy holds only in-frame clones and misses some; the assay was immunoSEQ multiplex PCR. The sample yields tens of thousands of clones, about four fifths seen once. Sequencing was performed on PBMCs, taken from a glioma patient whose treatment included an IDH1 peptide vaccine. The origin of the receptors is a man in his fifties or sixties with glioma.

The chain links TRBV14 to TRBJ1-2; D not certain. The CDR3 is 13 residues long. The V end was cut by 2 bases, the J end by 7 bases, with 11 bases between. CDR1 SGHDN and CDR2 FVKESK come from the germline V gene. The DNA of the CDR3 is TGTGCCAGCAGCCAAACACAAAGAACTGGCTACACCTTC. This translates into CASSQTQRTGYTF.

The chain recombines TRBV7-9 with TRBJ1-4; D call uncertain. Per the germline V gene, CDR1 is SEHNR and CDR2 is FQNEAQ (reference sequence). Trimming stripped 5 bases from V and 8 bases from J, with 18 bases between. The CDR3 spans 15 residues. The CDR3 sequence is CASSADGRVGEKLFF. In DNA form, the CDR3 reads TGTGCCAGCAGCGCTGACGGTCGGGTAGGAGAAAAACTGTTTTTT.

This clone has a single count. The V call is TRBV7-8, the J call TRBJ1-2; tentatively, D is TRBD1 (6 bases). Per the germline V gene, CDR1 is SGHVS and CDR2 is FQNEAQ. V gave up 1 base and J gave up 4 bases, with 10 bases separating them. CDR3 length: 14 amino acids. The CDR3, as DNA: TGTGCCAGCAGCTTAGAAGCAGGGGTCTATGGCTACACCTTC. Protein sequence: CASSLEAGVYGYTF.

The rearrangement joins TRBV7-9 to TRBJ1-2; D gene unclear. The germline gives CDR1 SEHNR, CDR2 FQNEAQ (reference sequence). The CDR3 contains 14 residues. Deletions cut 1 base from V and 5 bases from J, with 11 bases between. CDR3 residues: CASSLGESLYGYTF. The CDR3 DNA follows: TGTGCCAGCAGCTTAGGAGAATCCCTATATGGCTACACCTTC.

The chain combines TRBV7-9 with TRBJ1-4; D perhaps matches TRBD1 (5 bases). The CDR3 totals 14 residues. Germline V gene lookup returns CDR1 SEHNR and CDR2 FQNEAQ (reference sequence). Between the trimmed V and J ends, which lost 5 bases and 4 bases, there was a span of 11 bases. The CDR3 is CASSPRQSNEKLFF. CDR3 nucleotides: TGTGCCAGCAGCCCGAGACAGAGTAATGAAAAACTGTTTTTT.

This clone turned up a few times. The chain employs TRBV25-1 and TRBJ1-1; unclear D gene. V was clipped by 4 bases and J by 4 bases, with 16 bases between them. This CDR3 contains 15 residues. CDR1 and CDR2 (germline): MGHDK, SYGVNS. The CDR3 nucleotides read TGTGCCAGCAGTGCAAAGAGGACGGCGGGCACTGAAGCTTTCTTT. This codes for CASSAKRTAGTEAFF.

The CDR3 DNA reads TGCGCCAGCAGCCCAACTCCCGGCTCCGGAGATACGCAGTATTTT. Encoded protein: CASSPTPGSGDTQYF. The V gene is TRBV5-1, the J gene TRBJ2-3; no clear D. This CDR3 spans 15 amino acids. Trimming left V 4 bases short and J 5 bases short, with 17 bases between. Germline lookup yields CDR1 SGHRS and CDR2 YFSETQ.

The V call is TRBV28, the J call TRBJ1-3; D unclear. V was cut by 3 bases and J by 7 bases, with 4 bases left in between. The CDR3 is 11 residues long. CDR1 is MDHEN and CDR2 is SYDVKM in the germline V gene. This chain's CDR3 is CASSFGNTIYF. The CDR3, as DNA: TGTGCCAGCAGTTTCGGGAACACCATATATTTT.

The V gene is TRBV5-1, the J gene TRBJ2-7; perhaps TRBD1 as D (6 bases). V was pared by 5 bases and J by 0 bases, with 15 bases between. This CDR3 spans 15 amino acids. Germline CDR1 is SGHRS and CDR2 is YFSETQ. This CDR3 is CASRAYTDSSYEQYF. The CDR3 DNA reads as TGCGCCAGCAGAGCCTACACGGACAGCTCCTACGAGCAGTACTTC.

This clone was detected a few times. J is TRBJ1-2 and V is TRBV4-2; D is unresolved. Germline values: CDR1 LGHNA, CDR2 YNFKEQ. Trimming removed 0 bases from V and 4 bases from J, with 12 bases in between. The CDR3 covers 15 residues. The CDR3 DNA reads TGTGCCAGCAGCCAAGAGCGGGATCCTCTCTATGGCTACACCTTC. Translation: CASSQERDPLYGYTF.

The J gene is TRBJ2-1, the V gene TRBV7-2; 13 positions agree with TRBD2. The CDR3 spans 15 residues. Per germline, CDR1 SGHTA and CDR2 FQGNSA. Losses at the gene ends were 4 bases for V and 9 bases for J; bases not matched to a gene: 6. The CDR3 spells CASSSGLAGVGEQFF. CDR3 bases: TGTGCCAGCAGCTCTGGACTAGCGGGAGTGGGTGAGCAGTTCTTC.

This clone occurred a few times. The gene calls are TRBV6-5 and TRBJ1-1, with 7 bases fitting TRBD1. The CDR3 sequence is 14 residues long. Germline-derived CDR1 and CDR2 are MNHEY and SVGAGI. V shed 2 bases, J shed 0 bases, and the junction held 0 bases outside the gene matches. CDR3 nucleotide sequence: TGTGCCAGCAGTTACGGGACAGTGAACACTGAAGCTTTCTTT. Its protein product is CASSYGTVNTEAFF.

The chain uses TRBV27 and TRBJ2-7; D not certain. The CDR3 is 12 amino acids. Per germline, CDR1 MNHEY and CDR2 SMNVEV (reference sequence). Trimming took off 4 bases at V and 6 bases at J, with 10 bases between the two ends. The CDR3 protein is CASSSGFGEQYF. Here the CDR3 DNA reads TGTGCCAGCAGTTCTGGGTTCGGCGAGCAGTACTTC.

The chain couples TRBV2 to TRBJ2-7, with 10 bases lining up with TRBD1. V was clipped by 5 bases and J by 6 bases; unmatched bases: 4. Germline lookup yields CDR1 SNHLY and CDR2 FYNNEI. This CDR3 has 13 residues. CDR3 sequence reads: CASSTTGGFEQYF. CDR3 in DNA: TGTGCCAGCAGTACGACAGGGGGCTTCGAGCAGTACTTC.

This clone was found once. The V and J genes are TRBV29-1 and TRBJ1-4; D call uncertain. This CDR3 spans 12 amino acids. Germline lookup yields CDR1 SQVTM and CDR2 ANQGSEA. V was cut by 4 bases and J by 3 bases, with 6 bases left in between. The CDR3 sequence: CSVGRPNEKLFF. The CDR3 coding sequence is TGCAGCGTTGGCCGGCCTAATGAAAAACTGTTTTTT.

The J gene is TRBJ1-3, the V gene TRBV6-5; D is uncertain. This CDR3 region has 14 residues. V dropped 7 bases and J dropped 1 base, with 11 bases sitting between them. Germline lookup yields CDR1 MNHEY and CDR2 SVGAGI. The CDR3 DNA follows: TGTGCCAGCAAAACAACCTCTTCTGGAAACACCATATATTTT. It codes for CASKTTSSGNTIYF.

The V call is TRBV9, the J call TRBJ1-4; D unresolved. Germline CDR1 reads SGDLS; CDR2 reads YYNGEE. V shed 2 bases and J shed 7 bases, with 9 bases lying between them. The CDR3 spans 13 residues. The CDR3 here is CASSVETGEKLFF. For the CDR3, the DNA is TGTGCCAGCAGCGTGGAGACTGGTGAAAAACTGTTTTTT.

The J gene is TRBJ2-5, the V gene TRBV13; D is uncertain. From germline, CDR1 is PRHDT and CDR2 FYEKMQ (reference sequence). CDR3 length equals 15 residues. Deletions cut 5 bases from V and 1 base from J, with 14 bases between. The CDR3 sequence is CASSPITAFQETQYF. As DNA, the CDR3 is TGTGCCAGCAGCCCTATAACTGCATTCCAAGAGACCCAGTACTTC.

The V gene is TRBV28, the J gene TRBJ1-1; TRBD1 is a possible D gene (6 bases). This CDR3 contains 13 residues. Trimming took 6 bases from V and 3 from J, leaving 11 bases between them. From germline, CDR1 is MDHEN and CDR2 SYDVKM. The CDR3 loop is CASRGGVHTEAFF. The CDR3 DNA follows: TGTGCCAGCAGAGGGGGGGTACACACTGAAGCTTTCTTT. The complete variable domain, with remaining parts taken from reference TRBV28 and TRBJ1-1, reads DVKVTQSSRYLVKRTGEKVFLECVQDMDHENMFWYRQDPGLGLRLIYFSYDVKMKEKGDIPEGYSVSREKKERFSLILESASTNQTSMYLCASRGGVHTEAFFGQGTRLTVV.

The chain employs TRBV5-1 and TRBJ2-2; D call uncertain. The CDR3 covers 12 residues. The germline gives CDR1 SGHRS, CDR2 YFSETQ. The ends were cut back, 0 bases at V and 7 bases at J, with 4 bases in the middle. Written as DNA, the CDR3 is TGCGCCAGCAGCTTGGAGCTCGGGGAGCTGTTTTTT. Protein: CASSLELGELFF.

This clone was observed a few times. The rearrangement links TRBV28 to TRBJ1-3; D is unresolved. The CDR3 sequence is 15 residues long. Trimming took 2 bases from V and 3 from J, leaving 11 bases between them. Germline loops: CDR1 MDHEN, CDR2 SYDVKM. The CDR3 region is CASSLAGRSGNTIYF. In DNA form, the CDR3 reads TGTGCCAGCAGTTTAGCCGGGCGAAGTGGAAACACCATATATTTT.

The sample holds a few counts of this clone. The J gene is TRBJ1-4, the V gene TRBV7-2; D is undetermined. Germline lookup yields CDR1 SGHTA and CDR2 FQGNSA. CDR3 length: 14 amino acids. Trimming took off 0 bases at V and 8 bases at J, with 10 bases between the two ends. CDR3 nucleotide sequence: TGTGCCAGCAGCTTAGCAACCTCTGGAGAAAAACTGTTTTTT. It codes for CASSLATSGEKLFF.

This clone turned up a few times. The chain recombines TRBV7-2 with TRBJ1-4; 9 nucleotides line up with TRBD1. CDR1 and CDR2 (germline): SGHTA, FQGNSA. V lost 5 bases to trimming and J lost 3 bases; unmatched junction nucleotides: 4. The CDR3 extends over 15 amino acids. The DNA for the CDR3 is TGTGCCAGCAGCAGGGGGGACAGGGCTAATGAAAAACTGTTTTTT. Translation: CASSRGDRANEKLFF.

The genes are TRBV29-1 and TRBJ2-3; the D is unclear. CDR1 and CDR2 from the germline V gene are SQVTM and ANQGSEA. The CDR3 has 11 amino acids. Trimming cost V 3 bases and J 3 bases, with 4 bases left between them. For the CDR3, the DNA is TGCAGCGTTGACACAACAGATACGCAGTATTTT. The encoded protein is CSVDTTDTQYF.

The V and J genes are TRBV15 and TRBJ2-2, with TRBD2 matching 9 bases. This CDR3 spans 17 amino acids. The J segment lost 4 bases and the V segment lost 0 bases, leaving 6 bases of the junction unmatched. CDR1 and CDR2 from the germline V gene are LNHNV and YYDKDF (reference sequence). The CDR3: CATSRDPSGDLTGELFF. Here the CDR3 DNA reads TGTGCCACCAGCAGAGATCCTAGCGGGGACCTCACCGGGGAGCTGTTTTTT.

The sample holds one count of this clone. The CDR3 coding sequence is TGTGCCATCAGTGAGTCGACCGGTCTTCGACGGGAGGGCCGGTGGGAGACCCAGTACTTC. This codes for CAISESTGLRREGRWETQYF. The chain couples TRBV10-3 to TRBJ2-5, with 8 bases lining up with TRBD2. Per germline, CDR1 ENHRY and CDR2 SYGVKD. The trim removed 0 bases at V and 5 bases at J, leaving 20 bases unmatched. The CDR3 has 20 residues.